This TCR beta chain is from a study of blood T cell repertoires in COVID-19 (dated by TCRdb to the early 2020s). As for the study more broadly: Recovered participants in ImmuneRACE Cohort 3 were defined by two consecutive negative NP/OP PCR tests, clearance by a healthcare professional, or resolution of symptoms. Where HLA class I and class II types were available, the types were taken from metadata supplied by the sample provider, not from assay-based typing. The repertoires were released in a freely available public database meant as a resource for research on the immune response to SARS-CoV-2. Deeply sampled blood TCRbeta repertoires from subjects exposed to, actively infected with, or recovered from COVID-19 were included in the dataset. The prospective study material was composed of cDNA or gDNA derived from T cells, B-cell-depleted T cells, or PBMCs. Samples from collaborators originated in the United States, Italy and Spain and spanned both the acute and convalescent phases of COVID-19. Samples were obtained from the ongoing ImmuneRACE study (first 160 participants) and from over 1,000 subjects provided by 6 global collaborators. The sample metadata nearly always contained a de-identified subject ID, COVID-19 status, age in years and sex.

TCRbeta CDR3 regions were amplified from genomic DNA using the immunoSEQ Assay, a bias-controlled multiplex PCR. For the original study's pipeline: Nucleated cell counts per sample were estimated from amplification of reference gene primers within the assay. To quantify the absolute abundance of each unique TCRbeta CDR3 rearrangement, sequence reads were collapsed and filtered. For each sample, productive Simpson clonality was calculated as the square root of Simpson's diversity index across productive rearrangements. The source is immuneACCESS, and TCRdb retained only in-frame sequences with V and J called. Part of the clones is not carried over; for the studies checked, unresolved V genes explain less than half of this, and the remainder is unexplained. That table furnishes V, J and clone size, whereas the DNA furnished D and trimming. The sample table contains under 200,000 clones; only one count was recorded for more than 85% of them. The biggest ten clones account for roughly 25% of the sample.

General study outcomes and caveats: The amount of clinical and demographic metadata varied by source and participant and was provided uncurated.

With respect to this clone: Which antigen it targets is not known. No base quality information exists; no much larger clone differs at one position.

CDR1 and CDR2, looked up from the germline V gene (reference sequence), are LNHDA and SQIVND. Trimming costs V 11 bases and J 5 bases, and their ends lie 22 bases apart. The CDR3, from cysteine to phenylalanine, totals 15 residues. Here the CDR3 DNA is all that survives: 45 bases in frame from base 1. In the prospective study, participants were about 18 to 95 years old, resided in 24 geographic areas of the United States, and were enrolled through a virtual design. In the prospective study, participants were assigned to cohorts based on the clinical history participants reported in a screening survey and a study questionnaire. Mobile phlebotomists in the prospective study collected whole blood, serum and a nasopharyngeal or oropharyngeal swab from every participant. Additional blood draws and questionnaires over a 2-month period could optionally be provided by prospective study participants. Blood samples from the prospective study were shipped frozen or at room temperature prior to DNA extraction.

The source is a woman in her thirties or forties in a cohort exposed to, infected with or recovered from COVID-19 (not recorded which). This chain is built from TRBV19 and TRBJ1-5; tentative D gene TRBD1, with 6 bases matching. The sample was PBMCs or T cells enriched from blood (not recorded which). The DNA reads as follows: TGTGCCTCACAGGGTAGGGAGTCGTGGGATCAGCCCCAGCATTTT. This yields the protein CASQGRESWDQPQHF. The entire variable domain, with the stretches around the CDR3 drawn from the reference TRBV19 and TRBJ1-5 proteins, is DGGITQSPKYLFRKEGQNVTLSCEQNLNHDAMYWYRQDPGQGLRLIYYSQIVNDFQKGDIAEGYSVSREKKESFPLTVTSAQKNPTAFYLCASQGRESWDQPQHFGDGTRLSIL.